Following are 13 T cell receptor beta chains from one sample sequenced in a study of response to subunit inactivated influenza vaccine. TCRdb analysed the RT-PCR reads with MiXCR anew, one entry per CDR3 protein. This table has 450,000 to 500,000 distinct CDR3 sequences, over 9.5% appearing once. The sequences come from PBMCs from blood, collected about 40 days after vaccination. Source of these receptors: a man aged 45-65 years who received an inactivated influenza vaccine.

The CDR3 spells CASTTQDRVETQYF. The CDR3 coding sequence is TGTGCCAGCACCACCCAGGACAGGGTAGAGACCCAGTACTTC. V gene TRBV6-2 or TRBV6-3 combines with J gene TRBJ2-5; 8 bases match TRBD1. With V trimmed by 7 bases and J by 4 bases, 8 bases remained unmatched. CDR3 length: 14 amino acids. CDR1 and CDR2 from the germline V gene are MNHEY and SVGEGT.

This clonotype was counted only a few times. The chain carries TRBV19 and TRBJ2-1; D is uncertain. The CDR3 runs to 15 residues. Germline CDR1 reads LNHDA; CDR2 reads SQIVND (reference sequence). Between the trimmed V and J ends, which lost 3 bases and 0 bases, there was a span of 9 bases. CDR3 DNA: TGTGCCAGTAGTATTGTTCCGGGCTCCTACAATGAGCAGTTCTTC. Protein: CASSIVPGSYNEQFF.

A few counts support this clonotype. The rearrangement uses TRBV7-2 and TRBJ1-1; 7 bases align to TRBD1. The CDR3 has 12 amino acids. Germline V lookup: CDR1 SGHTA, CDR2 FQGNSA. With 5 bases clipped from V and 9 bases from J, the junction kept 6 bases outside the gene matches. The CDR3, as DNA: TGTGCCAGCAGCCCATGGACAGGAAAAGCTTTCTTT. Amino acids: CASSPWTGKAFF.

On this clonotype: This could be a read error, since a much larger clone is one nucleotide away. The J gene is TRBJ1-1, the V gene TRBV12-3 or TRBV12-4; D is possibly TRBD1 (5 bases). This CDR3 region has 13 residues. The CDR3 bases are TGTGCCCGCAGTTTAGGGGCGAACACTGAAGCTTTCTTT. Translated, it gives CARSLGANTEAFF.

The V and J genes are TRBV7-9 and TRBJ1-1, with D possibly being TRBD1 (5 bases). CDR3 length equals 15 residues. V was shortened by 5 bases and J by 0 bases, with 13 bases between the two germline ends. Germline CDR1 and CDR2: SEHNR and FQNEAQ (reference sequence). The CDR3 sequence: CASSLILGVNTEAFF. The CDR3 bases are TGTGCCAGCAGCCTGATATTAGGGGTGAACACTGAAGCTTTCTTT.

There are a few counts of this clonotype. The chain has TRBV24-1 and TRBJ2-1; D gene ambiguous. The CDR3 is made up of 14 amino acids. V lost 4 bases to trimming and J lost 4 bases, with 10 bases between them. CDR1 is KGHDR and CDR2 is SFDVKD in the germline V gene. In DNA, the CDR3 is TGTGCCACCAGTGACCCCCTGGTTTACAATGAGCAGTTCTTC. Residues: CATSDPLVYNEQFF.

This clonotype has a handful of counts. The chain has TRBV12-3 or TRBV12-4 and TRBJ2-3; 7 bases agree with TRBD1. This CDR3 spans 15 amino acids. Trimming at V came to 5 bases and at J to 2 bases, leaving 7 bases not matched to a gene. CDR3 protein: CASSLRQGTTDTQYF. The DNA for the CDR3 is TGTGCCAGCAGTCTCCGACAGGGCACCACAGATACGCAGTATTTT.

J is TRBJ1-4 and V is TRBV28; weak D call: TRBD1 (6 bases). The CDR3 spans 15 residues. Trimming shortened V by 4 bases and J by 3 bases, and 12 bases separated the two germline ends. Germline V CDR1 and CDR2: MDHEN, SYDVKM. CDR3 coding DNA: TGTGCCAGCAGTTCTGCAGGGGAGGCTAATGAAAAACTGTTTTTT. This encodes CASSSAGEANEKLFF.

The chain couples TRBV7-2 to TRBJ2-5; D is ambiguous. The V gene lost 1 base and the J gene lost 6 bases, with 6 bases spanning the gap. The CDR3 consists of 12 residues. Germline values: CDR1 SGHTA, CDR2 FQGNSA. DNA for the CDR3: TGTGCCAGCAGCTTAGATATCCAGACCCAGTACTTC. This sequence encodes CASSLDIQTQYF.

This clonotype was counted a few times. The chain carries TRBV6-5 and TRBJ1-5; TRBD1 might be the D (6 bases). CDR3 length: 15 residues. V lost 0 bases and J 5 bases, leaving 11 bases between the germline ends. CDR1 is MNHEY, CDR2 SVGAGI, per germline. The CDR3 DNA is TGTGCCAGCAGTTACTCCGGCAGGGGAGATCAGCCCCAGCATTTT. This codes for CASSYSGRGDQPQHF.

The sample holds a few counts of this clonotype. The J gene is TRBJ2-2, the V gene TRBV2; 8 bases agree with TRBD2. The germline gives CDR1 SNHLY, CDR2 FYNNEI. Trimming cost V 6 bases and J 3 bases; bases outside gene matches: 6. The CDR3 is made up of 15 amino acids. CDR3 amino acids: CASRALAGYTGELFF. The CDR3 region has the DNA TGTGCCAGCAGGGCCTTAGCGGGGTACACCGGGGAGCTGTTTTTT.

This clonotype has a handful of counts. The gene calls are TRBV9 and TRBJ1-6; 9 bases are shared with TRBD1. Germline CDR1 reads SGDLS; CDR2 reads YYNGEE. The ends lost 0 bases at V and 9 bases at J; junction bases unmatched: 10. This CDR3 is 17 amino acids long. CDR3 region: CASSVASGQGLSSPLHF. CDR3 nucleotide sequence: TGTGCCAGCAGCGTAGCGTCGGGACAGGGATTAAGTTCACCCCTCCACTTT.

This clonotype was seen a few times. This rearrangement joins TRBV5-6 to TRBJ1-3, with a weak D call TRBD1 (5 bases). The CDR3 covers 15 residues. CDR1 is SGHDT and CDR2 is YYEEEE in the germline V gene. V was clipped by 3 bases and J by 2 bases, with 12 bases between them. This CDR3 is CASSYSDRTGNTIYF. CDR3 nucleotides: TGTGCCAGCAGCTACTCCGACAGAACTGGAAACACCATATATTTT.